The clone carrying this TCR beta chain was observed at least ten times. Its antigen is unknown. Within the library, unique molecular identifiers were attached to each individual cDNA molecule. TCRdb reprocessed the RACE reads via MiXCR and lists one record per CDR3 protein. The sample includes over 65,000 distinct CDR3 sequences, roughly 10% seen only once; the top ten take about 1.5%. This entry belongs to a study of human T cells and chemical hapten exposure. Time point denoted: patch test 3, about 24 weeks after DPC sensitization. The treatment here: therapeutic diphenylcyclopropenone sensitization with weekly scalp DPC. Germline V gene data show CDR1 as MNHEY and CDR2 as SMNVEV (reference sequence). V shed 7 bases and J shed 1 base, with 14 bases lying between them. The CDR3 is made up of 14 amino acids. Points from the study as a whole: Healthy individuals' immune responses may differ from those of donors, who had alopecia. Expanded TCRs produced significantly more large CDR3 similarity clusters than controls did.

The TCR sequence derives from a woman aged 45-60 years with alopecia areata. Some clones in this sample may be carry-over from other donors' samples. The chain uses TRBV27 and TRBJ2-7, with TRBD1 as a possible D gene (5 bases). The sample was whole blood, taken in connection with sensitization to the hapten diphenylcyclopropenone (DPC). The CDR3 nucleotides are TGTGCCAGCAAACCAGGACAAGTATCCTACGAGCAGTACTTC. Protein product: CASKPGQVSYEQYF.